Each of the 11 T cell receptor beta chains below was sequenced from the same sample in a study of OX40 agonist ivuxolimab in advanced cancers. Repertoires were generated with immunoSEQ multiplex PCR, while TCRdb's copy carries only in-frame clones and drops some. The table lists approximately 76,000 clones, 75% to 90% of them singletons. This sample comprised CD4+ or CD8+ T cells sorted from blood, obtained in a trial of the OX40 agonist ivuxolimab. All receptors derive from an adult with an advanced solid tumor such as melanoma, head and neck, liver or kidney cancer.

This sequence joins TRBV9 and TRBJ2-7, with D maybe TRBD1 (7 bases). Germline V lookup: CDR1 SGDLS, CDR2 YYNGEE. This CDR3 region has 15 residues. The V gene lost 3 bases and the J gene lost 2 bases, with 15 bases spanning the gap. The CDR3 coding sequence is TGTGCCAGCAGCGCCCATACAGGGGAGGCCTACGAGCAGTACTTC. Amino acids: CASSAHTGEAYEQYF.

The chain joins TRBV7-2 to TRBJ2-7; TRBD2 aligns across 12 bases. J gave up 4 bases and V 2 bases, and 9 bases lay outside the gene matches. Germline V gives CDR1 SGHTA, CDR2 FQGNSA. The CDR3 loop spans 17 amino acids. This chain's CDR3 is CASSLSSGGAGGYEQYF. The DNA for the CDR3 is TGTGCCAGCAGCTTATCTAGCGGGGGGGCCGGAGGATACGAGCAGTACTTC.

The rearrangement uses TRBV2 and TRBJ1-3; D remains unclear. CDR1 SNHLY and CDR2 FYNNEI come from the germline V gene. With 5 bases removed from V and 4 bases from J, the gap between germline ends came to 6 bases. CDR3 size: 12 residues. CDR3 protein: CASSIEGNTIYF. DNA for the CDR3: TGTGCCAGCAGTATTGAAGGAAACACCATATATTTT.

The rearrangement joins TRBV29-1 to TRBJ2-1; D may correspond to TRBD1 or TRBD2 (6 bases each). Germline CDR1 and CDR2: SQVTM and ANQGSEA. The ends were cut back, 3 bases at V and 15 bases at J, with 24 bases in the middle. This CDR3 contains 14 residues. DNA for the CDR3: TGCAGCGTTGATAACCTCGGAGGGGGGCCAAACCCGTTCTTC. This gives the protein CSVDNLGGGPNPFF.

The J gene is TRBJ1-3, the V gene TRBV7-2; D is unclear. The CDR3 extends over 14 amino acids. CDR1 SGHTA and CDR2 FQGNSA come from the germline V gene. The V end was cut by 3 bases, the J end by 4 bases, with 10 bases between. The CDR3 here is CASSLPIGGNTIYF. The CDR3 bases are TGTGCCAGCAGCTTGCCAATCGGGGGAAACACCATATATTTT.

The V and J genes are TRBV4-1 and TRBJ2-7; a weak D match, TRBD1 (5 bases). The CDR3 runs 14 residues. Germline V CDR1 and CDR2: MGHRA, YSYEKL. V was trimmed by 0 bases and J by 4 bases, leaving 10 bases between them. CDR3 DNA sequence: TGCGCCAGCAGCCAAGAAGGGGATGGGTACGAGCAGTACTTC. Its protein product is CASSQEGDGYEQYF.

The rearrangement joins TRBV2 to TRBJ2-4; D uncertain. Germline V lookup: CDR1 SNHLY, CDR2 FYNNEI. V was clipped by 0 bases and J by 0 bases, with 15 bases between them. The CDR3 is 18 residues long. Here the CDR3 reads CASSEAGNFPLAKNIQYF. CDR3 bases: TGTGCCAGCAGTGAAGCAGGGAACTTTCCATTAGCCAAAAACATTCAGTACTTC. Looking up the rest from reference TRBV2 and TRBJ2-4 gives the full variable domain: EPEVTQTPSHQVTQMGQEVILRCVPISNHLYFYWYRQILGQKVEFLVSFYNNEISEKSEIFDDQFSVERPDGSNFTLKIRSTKLEDSAMYFCASSEAGNFPLAKNIQYFGAGTRLSVL.

The gene calls are TRBV6-5 and TRBJ2-3; D not certain. The V end lost 4 bases, the J end lost 8 bases, and 10 bases lay between the germline ends. The CDR3 is 12 residues long. Germline CDR1 MNHEY, CDR2 SVGAGI. The DNA of the CDR3 is TGTGCCAGCAGTTCGTTGCCCGGTACGCAGTATTTT. Its translation is CASSSLPGTQYF.

The chain uses TRBV11-1 and TRBJ1-2; 7 bases line up with TRBD1. Looked up from germline, CDR1 is SGHAT and CDR2 is FQDESV (reference sequence). The length of the CDR3 is 13 residues. V lost 6 bases, J lost 3 bases, and 4 bases stayed unmatched. CDR3 sequence: CASRFGTDYGYTF. CDR3 nucleotide sequence: TGTGCCAGCAGGTTCGGGACAGACTATGGCTACACCTTC.

This rearrangement joins TRBV9 to TRBJ1-2, with D maybe TRBD1 (5 bases). The CDR3 consists of 13 residues. Germline loops: CDR1 SGDLS, CDR2 YYNGEE. Trimming took off 4 bases at V and 8 bases at J, with 15 bases between the two ends. The CDR3 nucleotides read TGTGCCAGCAGCCCCCGGGTAGGGGACGGCTACACCTTC. Protein product: CASSPRVGDGYTF.

This chain connects TRBV7-9 to TRBJ2-1, with D possibly TRBD2 on 5 matching bases. Trimming took off 5 bases at V and 8 bases at J, with 10 bases between the two ends. This CDR3 has 12 residues. Germline loops: CDR1 SEHNR, CDR2 FQNEAQ (reference sequence). In nucleotides, the CDR3 is TGTGCCAGCAGCCAGAGGGCGGATGAGCAGTTCTTC. This translates into CASSQRADEQFF.